This TCR beta chain is from a study of graft-versus-host responses after intestinal transplantation (dated by TCRdb to about 2021). About the study as a whole: Recipients received multivisceral, liver-intestinal, or isolated intestinal transplants. All recipients received anti-thymocyte globulin induction followed by maintenance tacrolimus and steroids for around 3 years. Graft-versus-host and host-versus-graft alloreactive T cell clones were tracked in the graft, circulation and bone marrow after intestinal transplantation using bulk TCR-beta CDR3 sequencing. Alloreactive clones were identified by sequencing pre-transplant mixed lymphocyte reaction products and comparing them with unstimulated pre-transplant donor and recipient T cells. Of the 20 to 25 intestinal transplant recipients enrolled in the cohort, one of whom was a retransplant, a few patients without pretransplant specimens were excluded. Donor T cell macrochimerism was defined as a peak of at least 4% donor T cells among recipient peripheral blood mononuclear cells. Rather than going through the commercial service, samples from a few later patients were sequenced in-house on an Illumina MiSeq and processed with MiXCR. The research as a whole found: The relatively low number and heterogeneity of intestinal transplant patients limited the conclusions. Early after transplant, declines in HvG clones were associated with peak levels of circulating GvH clones. GvH clones were found in recipient bone marrow, and some of the GvH clones appeared earlier in ileal mucosa or blood, which is consistent with an intestinal mucosal origin. Patients with donor T cell macrochimerism had high GvH to HvG T cell clonal ratios in their allografts.

Concerning this clone: Nothing much larger sits one base from this clone, and base qualities are not available.

Taken with the paper, the label for time point translates to: cells obtained before transplantation from donor or recipient. In mixed lymphocyte reactions, approximately 200,000 CFSE-labeled pre-transplant responders were plated with approximately 200,000 irradiated violet-dye-labeled stimulators and cultured for less than 7 days. Proliferating CD3+CD4+CFSE-low and CD3+CD8+CFSE-low responder cells were FACS-sorted on a BD Influx sorter after the mixed lymphocyte reaction. Library preparation employed the immunoSEQ multiplex PCR assay. For most patients, genomic DNA was isolated with the Qiagen DNeasy Blood and Tissue Kit and shipped frozen to Adaptive Biotechnologies for TCR sequencing. For most patients, high-throughput TCR-beta CDR3 sequencing of genomic DNA was performed by Adaptive Biotechnologies. Turning to the authors' computational methods: TCR sequencing data were retrieved from Adaptive's ImmunoSEQ software for some 19 patients, whereas a few other patients were processed with MiXCR and VDJtools. To correct CD4 versus CD8 sorting errors, sequences present in both subsets at a frequency ratio below 5:1 were removed. CDR3 nucleotide sequences shared by donor and recipient were removed because the origin of these sequences could not be assigned. To count as alloreactive, a clone needed at least 2-fold expansion over unstimulated cells and a minimum CFSE-low frequency of 0.002% (template counts) or 0.001% (read counts). Clones detected in sequenced pre-transplant spleen, lymph node, or MLR CFSE-low populations of the donor or recipient were defined as mappable. Cumulative frequency of alloreactive clones was calculated as a percentage of all sequences weighted by copy number. Held by TCRdb, this immuneACCESS table contains in-frame sequences only and omits some clones. Under half of the omission traces to an unresolved V gene where checked; the cause of the rest is unknown. V and J calls and clone size follow that table, whereas D and trimming were derived from the DNA. This sample gives roughly 14,000 clones in total; 33% of them show up just once. The ten largest clones add up to 1.9% of the sample.

The CDR3 starts with the cysteine, ends with the phenylalanine, and has 14 residues. Of the read, only the CDR3 DNA is kept; its 42 bases are in frame from base 1. Trimmed from V: 4 bases; trimmed from J: 5 bases; junction bases lacking a gene match: 7. CDR1 and CDR2 are drawn from the germline V gene: SGDLS, YYNGEE. The rearrangement joined TRBV9 to TRBJ2-5, with 8 middle bases fitting TRBD1. The sample in question was alloreactive CD8+ T cells from a mixed lymphocyte reaction culture, obtained before intestinal transplant. The label giving this sample's cell subset or site can be read as: CFSE-low proliferating T cells sorted from roughly six-day pre-transplant mixed lymphocyte reaction (GvH or HvG direction). This TCR was sampled from a human patient who received an intestinal transplant. CDR3 region: CASSPRQGRETQYF. The DNA sequence is TGTGCCAGCAGCCCCCGACAGGGGAGGGAGACCCAGTACTTC.